The present entry profiles one TCR beta chain with its context. Its target is not known. Measured with immunoSEQ multiplex PCR; TCRdb has only the in-frame clones, and not every one. The table includes about 350,000 clones, 70% to 90% detected once. Treatment specified: about 20 received Ad26.COV2.S at low or high dose, single or two shots; several received placebo; per-sample allocation not given. The investigators took samples on day 63 after the first vaccine or placebo injection. This sample stems from a study of Ad26.COV2.S vaccination and SARS-CoV-2 variants. Study summary: Once, or twice with 56 days between doses, Ad26.COV2.S was given intramuscularly.

General study results and limits: There was reportedly substantial breadth in spike-specific CD8+ and CD4+ T cell responses after vaccination.

The sample consisted of peripheral blood, taken in a trial of Ad26.COV2.S vaccine versus placebo. The source is a person between 18 and 60 years old who received the Ad26.COV2.S COVID-19 vaccine or a placebo.

In DNA form, the CDR3 reads TGTGCCAGCAAAGACCTATTGGGCACCGGGGAGCTGTTTTTT. Translation: CASKDLLGTGELFF. The chain uses TRBV3-1 (or the pseudogene TRBV3-2) and TRBJ2-2; D uncertain. In germline, CDR1 is LGHDT, CDR2 YNNKEL (reference sequence). Between the trimmed V and J ends, which lost 7 bases and 4 bases, there was a span of 13 bases. The CDR3 consists of 14 residues.